The rows below give T cell receptor beta chains drawn from one sample of a study of T cells expressing NK-cell markers. Reanalyzing the 5' RACE reads, TCRdb keeps one entry per CDR3 protein, without DNA. This listing includes 550,000 or so distinct CDR3 sequences. Sequencing was carried out using blood T cells: a sorted CD56 or NKG2C T cell subset, CD4+ or CD8+ T cells, or bulk PBMC T cells (not recorded which). These receptors came from a man between 18 and 35 years old in good health. Both conserved end residues are part of each CDR3.

TRBJ2-3,TRBV28,CASSPGQIDTQYF
TRBJ2-2,TRBV15,CATSRNGRPDTGELFF
TRBJ2-3,TRBV5-5,CASGDLAGGDTQYF
TRBJ2-7,TRBV7-2,CASSFTAQSYEQYF
TRBJ2-3,TRBV12-3/TRBV12-4,CASSFVAGGPKDTQYF
TRBJ1-2,TRBV7-6,CASSLGRQILDYGYTF
TRBJ1-4,TRBV20-1,CSASRGVGEKLFF
TRBJ2-1,TRBV18,CASSRDSHPEQFF
TRBJ2-7,TRBV6-5,CASSYSRRTGASYEQYF
TRBJ1-1,TRBV18,CASSPGGGEVEAFF
TRBJ2-5,TRBV10-3,CAITRQPLGLAGETQYF
TRBJ2-1,TRBV7-9,CASSLVGSWNEQFF
TRBJ1-2,TRBV10-3,CAIGTGFDGYTF
TRBJ2-3,TRBV12-3/TRBV12-4,CASRGAGGLIGTQYF
TRBJ2-2,TRBV7-9,CASKGTLGTGELFF
TRBJ2-1,TRBV29-1,CSVEGQGNNEQFF
TRBJ2-1,TRBV11-1,CASSLGQIFTLSYNEQFF
TRBJ2-1,TRBV28,CASRVVGLAGLNEQFF
TRBJ2-5,TRBV12-3/TRBV12-4,CASQVRETQYF
TRBJ2-3,TRBV5-1,CASSLSAGRADTQYF
TRBJ2-7,TRBV12-3/TRBV12-4,CASSSPPAGTIYYEQYF
TRBJ1-3,TRBV7-9,CASSHGQGSGNTIYF
TRBJ1-2,TRBV12-3/TRBV12-4,CASSLGIENYGYTF
TRBJ1-4,TRBV27,CASRLTGPTNEKLFF
TRBJ2-3,TRBV2,CASSEALYDTQYF
TRBJ1-1,TRBV29-1,CSGWGQGGDTEAFF
TRBJ2-1,TRBV5-5,CASSLGGQGPNNEQFF
TRBJ2-3,TRBV29-1,CSAYRGTGTDTQYF
TRBJ1-4,TRBV12-3/TRBV12-4,CASSLGTGAKLFF
TRBJ2-3,TRBV27,CASSLTAANTDTQYF
TRBJ1-5,TRBV5-8,CASSLVGRGDNQPQHF
TRBJ2-3,TRBV6-5,CASSYSRLRDTQYF
TRBJ1-1,TRBV11-1,CASSLSEDFTEAFF
TRBJ2-2,TRBV29-1,CSVDVPGATGELFF
TRBJ2-1,TRBV12-3/TRBV12-4,CASDVGLAGYNEQFF
TRBJ2-7,TRBV20-1,CSARRGGLVEQYF
TRBJ2-5,TRBV6-1,CASSAGLAGVGETQYF
TRBJ1-3,TRBV7-9,CASKKGSGNTIYF
TRBJ1-5,TRBV5-1,CASSVGGAGNQPQHF
TRBJ2-1,TRBV29-1,CSVVVGIRNEQFF
TRBJ1-3,TRBV12-3/TRBV12-4,CASTLEGGAGNTIYF
TRBJ2-1,TRBV20-1,CSAGPPRDFNEQFF
TRBJ2-5,TRBV5-6,CASSPQGRETQYF
TRBJ2-3,TRBV11-2,CASSLPATSGKSDTQYF